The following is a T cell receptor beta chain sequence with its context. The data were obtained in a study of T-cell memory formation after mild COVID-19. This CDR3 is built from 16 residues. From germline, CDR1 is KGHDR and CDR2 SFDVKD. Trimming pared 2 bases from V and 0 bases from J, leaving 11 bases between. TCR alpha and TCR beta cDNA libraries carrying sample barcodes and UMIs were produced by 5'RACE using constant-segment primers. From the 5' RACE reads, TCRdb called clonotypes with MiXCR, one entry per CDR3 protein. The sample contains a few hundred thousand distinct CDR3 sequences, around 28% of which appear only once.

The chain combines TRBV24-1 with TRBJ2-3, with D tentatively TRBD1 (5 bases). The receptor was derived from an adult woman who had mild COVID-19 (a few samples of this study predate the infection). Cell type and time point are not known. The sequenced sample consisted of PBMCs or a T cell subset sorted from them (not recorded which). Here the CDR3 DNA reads TGTGCCACCAGTGATTCCAGGGTGTCTAGCACAGATACGCAGTATTTT. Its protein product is CATSDSRVSSTDTQYF.